These T cell receptor beta chains were read from a single sample in a study of shared clonotypes between healthy human individuals. Produced via immunoSEQ multiplex PCR; TCRdb's table is partial and in-frame only. The profile shows approximately 2,200,000 clones, 93% of them singletons. The sample taken for sequencing was naive CD8+ T cells from PBMCs. The receptors originated from a man younger than 35 in good health. Some clones in this sample may be carry-over from other donors' samples. Both conserved end residues are part of each CDR3. The D gene is left open where the match is weak. Clone size is not always given. Where it is, it says once, few, many or a class for expanded clones.

TGTGCCGCCAAGGCGTCTAGCGGGACCGGGGAGCTGTTTTTT | CAAKASSGTGELFF | TRBJ2-2 | - | TRBD2 | TRBV28 | 14
TGCGCCAGCAGTCAATCGACAGGGAGTAAACGTTTGGGCAATCAGCCCCAGCATTTT | CASSQSTGSKRLGNQPQHF | TRBJ1-5 | - | TRBD1 | TRBV23-1 | 19
TGTGCCAGCAGCGAAGATATAGCGGGAGGCCGCGAGCAGTACTTC | CASSEDIAGGREQYF | TRBJ2-7 | - | TRBD2 | TRBV5-6 | 15
TGTGCCACCCGCCTTGGGGGTAACCCGAGTTCCCAGCATTTT | CATRLGGNPSSQHF | TRBJ1-5 | - | - | TRBV27 | 14
TGTGCCAGCAGCTTAGTAGACCTCTCTACCGGGGAGCTGTTTTTT | CASSLVDLSTGELFF | TRBJ2-2 | - | - | TRBV7-9 | 15
TGTGCCAGCAGCCCCAGGGGGGTGACTAGCCTCTCCTACGAGCAGTACTTC | CASSPRGVTSLSYEQYF | TRBJ2-7 | - | - | TRBV7-9 | 17
TGTGCCAGCAGCCGTGGGGGGCGGAACACTGAAGCTTTCTTT | CASSRGGRNTEAFF | TRBJ1-1 | - | - | TRBV2 | 14
TGTGCCAGCTCCTTCCTGTTGACAGGGAGTTCAGATACGCAGTATTTT | CASSFLLTGSSDTQYF | TRBJ2-3 | once | TRBD1 | TRBV27 | 16
TGCGCCAGCAGCCAAGAGGCGACTAGCGGGAGCCTAACCGGGGAGCTGTTTTTT | CASSQEATSGSLTGELFF | TRBJ2-2 | - | TRBD2 | TRBV4-1 | 18
TGCGCCAGCAGTCACTCGGGGGTTGGCAATCAGCCCCAGCATTTT | CASSHSGVGNQPQHF | TRBJ1-5 | - | - | TRBV23-1 | 15
TGTGCCAGCAGTTTATCGGTTGCAGGGGCCCTCCAAGAGACCCAGTACTTC | CASSLSVAGALQETQYF | TRBJ2-5 | - | - | TRBV27 | 17
TGTGCCAGCAGTCTAACCCTGGGGGGGCGAACTGAAGCTTTCTTT | CASSLTLGGRTEAFF | TRBJ1-1 | - | - | TRBV6-5 | 15
TGTGCCAGCAGCTTAGTTTTAGCGGGGACAGATACGCAGTATTTT | CASSLVLAGTDTQYF | TRBJ2-3 | - | TRBD2 | TRBV7-6 | 15
TGCGCCAGCAGACCTCGGACTAGCGGGGCCGAGAATGAGCAGTTCTTC | CASRPRTSGAENEQFF | TRBJ2-1 | - | TRBD2 | TRBV10-1 | 16
TGTGCCAGCAGCTTGGCAAGCGGGTTCTCCTACAATGAGCAGTTCTTC | CASSLASGFSYNEQFF | TRBJ2-1 | - | - | TRBV13 | 16
TGTGCCAGCAGTTCGCGGACAGGGGGCTGGGTCACTGAAGCTTTCTTT | CASSSRTGGWVTEAFF | TRBJ1-1 | - | TRBD1 | TRBV27 | 16